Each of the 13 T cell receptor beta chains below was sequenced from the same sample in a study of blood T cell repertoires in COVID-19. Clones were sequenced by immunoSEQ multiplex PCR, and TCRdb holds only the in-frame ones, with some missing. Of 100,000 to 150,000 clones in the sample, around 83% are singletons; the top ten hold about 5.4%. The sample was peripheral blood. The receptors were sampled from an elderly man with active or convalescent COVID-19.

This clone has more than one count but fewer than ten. The CDR3 loop is CSASDGTEAFF. The CDR3 DNA reads as TGCAGTGCTAGCGACGGGACTGAAGCTTTCTTT. The chain employs TRBV20-1 and TRBJ1-1; D is undetermined. The CDR3 is 11 amino acids. The germline V and J ends were trimmed by 3 bases and 5 bases, with 7 bases remaining between them. The germline V gene encodes CDR1 DFQATT and CDR2 SNEGSKA (reference sequence).

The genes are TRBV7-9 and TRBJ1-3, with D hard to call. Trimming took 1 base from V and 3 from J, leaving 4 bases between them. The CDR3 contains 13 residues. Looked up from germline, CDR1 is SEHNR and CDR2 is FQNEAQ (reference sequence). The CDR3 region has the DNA TGTGCCAGCAGCTTAGTCTATGGAAACACCATATATTTT. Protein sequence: CASSLVYGNTIYF.

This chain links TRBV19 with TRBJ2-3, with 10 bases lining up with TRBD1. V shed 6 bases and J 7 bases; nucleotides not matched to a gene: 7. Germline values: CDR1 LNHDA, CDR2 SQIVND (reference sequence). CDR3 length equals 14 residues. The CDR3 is CASRGGQGRNTQYF. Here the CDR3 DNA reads TGTGCCAGTAGAGGGGGACAGGGGAGGAATACGCAGTATTTT.

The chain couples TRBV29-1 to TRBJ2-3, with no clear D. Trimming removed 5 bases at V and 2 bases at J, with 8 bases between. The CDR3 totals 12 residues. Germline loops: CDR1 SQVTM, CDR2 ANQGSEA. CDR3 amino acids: CSVPSYTDTQYF. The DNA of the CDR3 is TGCAGCGTTCCCAGTTACACAGATACGCAGTATTTT.

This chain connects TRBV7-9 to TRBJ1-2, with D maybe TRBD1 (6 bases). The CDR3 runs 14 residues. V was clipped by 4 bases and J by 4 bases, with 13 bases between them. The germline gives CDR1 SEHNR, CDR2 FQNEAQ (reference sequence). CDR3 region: CASSSSQGIYGYTF. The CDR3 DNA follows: TGTGCCAGCAGCTCAAGTCAGGGGATCTATGGCTACACCTTC.

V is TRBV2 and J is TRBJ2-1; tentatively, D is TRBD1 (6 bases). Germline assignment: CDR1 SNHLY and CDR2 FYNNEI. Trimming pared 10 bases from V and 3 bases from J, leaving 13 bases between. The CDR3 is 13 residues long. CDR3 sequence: CATSQGFYNEQFF. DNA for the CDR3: TGTGCCACCAGCCAGGGGTTCTACAATGAGCAGTTCTTC.

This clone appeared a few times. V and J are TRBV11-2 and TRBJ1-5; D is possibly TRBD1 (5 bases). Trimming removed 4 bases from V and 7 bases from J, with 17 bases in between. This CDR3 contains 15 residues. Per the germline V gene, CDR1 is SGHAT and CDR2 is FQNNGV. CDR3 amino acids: CASSSFTGSGQPQHF. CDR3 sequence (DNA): TGTGCCAGCAGCTCCTTCACAGGCTCTGGGCAGCCCCAGCATTTT.

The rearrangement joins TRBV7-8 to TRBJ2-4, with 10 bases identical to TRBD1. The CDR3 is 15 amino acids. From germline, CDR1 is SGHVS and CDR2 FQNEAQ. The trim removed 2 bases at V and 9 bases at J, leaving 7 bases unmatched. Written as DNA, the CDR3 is TGTGCCAGCAGCTTATTAGACAGGGGGCAGGGCATTCAGTACTTC. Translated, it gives CASSLLDRGQGIQYF.

DNA of the CDR3: TGTGCCAGCTCAGTGGGGAGGTTCACTGAAGCTTTCTTT. This translates into CASSVGRFTEAFF. The rearrangement links TRBV18 to TRBJ1-1; no reliable D call. Germline V CDR1 and CDR2: KGHSH, LQKENI. V shed 5 bases and J shed 4 bases, with 11 bases lying between them. The CDR3 sequence is 13 residues long.

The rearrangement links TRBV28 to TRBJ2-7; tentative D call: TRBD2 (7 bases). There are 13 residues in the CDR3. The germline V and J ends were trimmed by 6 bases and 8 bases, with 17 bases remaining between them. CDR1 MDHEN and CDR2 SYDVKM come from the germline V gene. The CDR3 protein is CASSSPGGFQQYF. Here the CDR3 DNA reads TGTGCCAGCAGCAGCCCGGGGGGCTTTCAGCAGTACTTC.

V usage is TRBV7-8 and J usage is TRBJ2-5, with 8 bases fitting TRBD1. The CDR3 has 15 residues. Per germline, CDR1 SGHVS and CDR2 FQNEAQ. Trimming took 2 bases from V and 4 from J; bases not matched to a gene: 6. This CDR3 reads CASSLMAGGAETQYF. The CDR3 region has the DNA TGTGCCAGCAGCTTAATGGCAGGGGGCGCAGAGACCCAGTACTTC.

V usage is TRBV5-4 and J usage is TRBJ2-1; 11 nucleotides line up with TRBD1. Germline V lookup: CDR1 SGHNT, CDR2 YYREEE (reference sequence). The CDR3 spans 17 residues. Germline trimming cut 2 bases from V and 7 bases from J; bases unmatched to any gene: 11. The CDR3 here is CASSFPMDRGPRNEQFF. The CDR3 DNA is TGTGCCAGCAGCTTCCCCATGGACAGGGGGCCTAGGAATGAGCAGTTCTTC.

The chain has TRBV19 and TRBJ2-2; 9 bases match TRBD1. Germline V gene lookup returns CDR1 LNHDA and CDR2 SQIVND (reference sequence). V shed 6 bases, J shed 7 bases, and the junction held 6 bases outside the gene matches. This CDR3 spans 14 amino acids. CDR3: CASSNRGQVGELFF. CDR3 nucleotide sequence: TGTGCCAGTAGCAACAGGGGGCAGGTCGGGGAGCTGTTTTTT.